These T cell receptor beta chains were read from a single sample in a study of T cell clones after liver transplantation. Using immunoSEQ multiplex PCR, the repertoire was profiled, and TCRdb retains in-frame clones only, with some absent. Of 9,000 to 10,000 clones listed, 72% were seen once; the top ten hold around 23%. The sequenced sample was CD8+ T cells from blood, obtained at the roughly 15-month timepoint. The receptors were gathered from a human patient who received a liver transplant. The graft donor may have contributed some T cells. The CDR3 runs from the conserved cysteine through the conserved F or W. A D gene is named only where the DNA matches it firmly. The listing skips clone size in some rows; elsewhere it reads once, few, many or a size class.

>TRBV5-1|TRBJ1-1|NA|NA
TGCGCCAGCAGCTTGGATAGACAGGCCTGGGACACTGAAGCTTTCTTT
CASSLDRQAWDTEAFF
>TRBV5-1|TRBJ2-1|NA|NA
TGCGCCAGCAGCTTCTTTGACGTCTACAATGAGCAGTTCTTC
CASSFFDVYNEQFF
>TRBV5-1|TRBJ1-5|NA|NA
TGCGCCAGCAGCCTAGGGCCGAATCAGCCCCAGCATTTT
CASSLGPNQPQHF
>TRBV11-3|TRBJ2-1|NA|NA
TGTGCCAGCAGCTTAAGGTTAAGCCCGGAGCAGTTCTTC
CASSLRLSPEQFF
>TRBV6-5|TRBJ2-1|NA|NA
TGTGCCAGCAGTTACTTTCCGGGACGCCGAAATGAGCAGTTCTTC
CASSYFPGRRNEQFF
>TRBV2|TRBJ2-2|NA|TRBD2
TGTGCCAGCAGTGAAGGGAGCGGGAGGGCTGGTACCGGGGAGCTGTTTTTT
CASSEGSGRAGTGELFF
>TRBV28|TRBJ2-3|few|NA
TGTGCCAGTACCTCTCCGGGGAGCACAGATACGCAGTATTTT
CASTSPGSTDTQYF
>TRBV29-1|TRBJ2-1|NA|NA
TGCAGCGTCGAAATCTTAGCGACTAACTCCTACAATGAGCAGTTCTTC
CSVEILATNSYNEQFF
>TRBV5-8|TRBJ1-1|once|NA
TGTGCCAGCAGCTTCCGGCAGGGGAGTACTGAAGCTTTCTTT
CASSFRQGSTEAFF
>TRBV19|TRBJ1-5|NA|NA
TGTGCCACCCCGAGGGGCTATAGCAATCAGCCCCAGCATTTT
CATPRGYSNQPQHF
>TRBV29-1|TRBJ1-4|NA|NA
TGCAGCGGTACCGGGGGTAGCGCGAATGAAAAACTGTTTTTT
CSGTGGSANEKLFF
>TRBV30|TRBJ1-1|NA|NA
TGTGCCTGGAGTGTAGCAAGGAACACTGAAGCTTTCTTT
CAWSVARNTEAFF
>TRBV7-8|TRBJ2-1|NA|NA
TGTGCCAGCAGCTCCGGGGCTGGCAATGAGCAGTTCTTC
CASSSGAGNEQFF
>TRBV7-2|TRBJ2-4|NA|TRBD2
TGTGCCAGCAGCCTCTGGACTAGCGGACCCTCATCGTACATTCAGTACTTC
CASSLWTSGPSSYIQYF
>TRBV5-4|TRBJ1-1|NA|NA
TGTGCCAGCAGCTTAAGGACAGAGGGAGAAGCTTTCTTT
CASSLRTEGEAFF
>TRBV6-4|TRBJ2-2|NA|NA
TGTGCCAGCAGTGACTCTGCCTACGGGGCTTCCACCGGGGAGCTGTTTTTT
CASSDSAYGASTGELFF
>TRBV10-1|TRBJ1-1|NA|NA
TGCGCCAGCAGCGGACAGCGGAACACTGAAGCTTTCTTT
CASSGQRNTEAFF
>TRBV19|TRBJ2-1|few|NA
TGTGCCAGTAGTATAGGGGACAACAATGAGCAGTTCTTC
CASSIGDNNEQFF
>TRBV5-6|TRBJ1-4|NA|NA
TGTGCCAGCAGCTCCCCGAGTAGCGGGGCACATAATGAAAAACTGTTTTTT
CASSSPSSGAHNEKLFF
>TRBV19|TRBJ1-1|medium-sized|NA
TGTGCCAGTAGTCTGGGACCGATGAACACTGAAGCTTTCTTT
CASSLGPMNTEAFF
>TRBV27|TRBJ2-1|NA|NA
TGTGCCAGCGGGGGGAAGTCCTACAATGAGCAGTTCTTC
CASGGKSYNEQFF
>TRBV27|TRBJ2-7|NA|NA
TGTGCCAGCAGTTTTGGGGACAACTACGAGCAGTACTTC
CASSFGDNYEQYF
>TRBV11-2|TRBJ2-5|few|TRBD1
TGTGCCAGCAGCTTAGATCGAGGGACAGAGCAAGAGACCCAGTACTTC
CASSLDRGTEQETQYF
>TRBV29-1|TRBJ2-1|NA|TRBD2
TGCAGCGTTCCGTACCTATTAGCGGGGGGTATGAGCTCCTACAATGAGCAGTTCTTC
CSVPYLLAGGMSSYNEQFF
>TRBV19|TRBJ1-1|few|NA
TGTGCCAGTAGTCGGCAGGGGACCGCTGAAGCTTTCTTT
CASSRQGTAEAFF
>TRBV19|TRBJ2-1|medium-sized|TRBD2
TGTGCCAGTAGTTCGGGACTAGCGGGAAACAAGTTCTTC
CASSSGLAGNKFF
>TRBV2|TRBJ2-2|NA|NA
TGTGCCAGCAGTGAAGGCCCGGGTCGGGGCACCGGGGAGCTGTTTTTT
CASSEGPGRGTGELFF
>TRBV5-5|TRBJ1-3|few|NA
TGTGCCAGCAGCTTGGCAGGGTCTGGAAACACCATATATTTT
CASSLAGSGNTIYF
>TRBV14|TRBJ1-1|once|NA
TGTGCCAGCAGCCAAGAGGGTGAGAACACTGAAGCTTTCTTT
CASSQEGENTEAFF
>TRBV5-1|TRBJ2-7|few|TRBD1
TGCGCCAGCAGCAGAGGACAGGGAGCCCTCCAGGTATCCGAGCAGTACTTC
CASSRGQGALQVSEQYF
>TRBV19|TRBJ1-1|NA|NA
TGTGCTAGTGAGGGCGCTGAAGCTTTCTTT
CASEGAEAFF
>TRBV11-1|TRBJ2-3|NA|NA
TGTGCCAGCAGCCGGGGGGCGGATACGCAGTATTTT
CASSRGADTQYF
>TRBV5-4|TRBJ1-4|NA|NA
TGTGCCAGCAGCTTGTCGGGTACAGTCGAAAAACTGTTTTTT
CASSLSGTVEKLFF
>TRBV28|TRBJ2-1|NA|TRBD1
TGTGCCAGCAGTTTTCCTATATCGACAGGGGAGGTTTGGAATGAGCAGTTCTTC
CASSFPISTGEVWNEQFF
>TRBV6-5|TRBJ1-2|NA|TRBD1
TGTGCCAGCAGTTCACAGGGGGGCGCGGATGGCTACACCTTC
CASSSQGGADGYTF
>TRBV4-2|TRBJ2-2|NA|TRBD2
TGTGCCAGCAGCCAAGAAACTAGCGGCGCGAACACCGGGGAGCTGTTTTTT
CASSQETSGANTGELFF
>TRBV6-1|TRBJ2-5|NA|NA
TGTGCCAGCAGTTCCTGGGGGGAGACCCAGTACTTC
CASSSWGETQYF
>TRBV2|TRBJ1-4|once|TRBD1
TGTGCCAGCAAAATCACAGGGGCGGATAATGAAAAACTGTTTTTT
CASKITGADNEKLFF
>TRBV5-1|TRBJ2-3|NA|NA
TGCGCCAGCAGCATCCGGGACATCCCAGATACGCAGTATTTT
CASSIRDIPDTQYF
>TRBV28|TRBJ1-2|once|TRBD1
TGTGCCAGCACGACCATGGACAGGGAAACGAACTATGGCTACACCTTC
CASTTMDRETNYGYTF
>TRBV7-6|TRBJ2-5|NA|TRBD1
TGTGCCAGCAGCTCCTCCCCGGGACAGGCTCAAGAGACCCAGTACTTC
CASSSSPGQAQETQYF
>TRBV7-2|TRBJ2-7|NA|NA
TGTGCCAGCAGCGAAAAGGGGTGGCAGGTCAGCTCCTACGAGCAGTACTTC
CASSEKGWQVSSYEQYF
>TRBV2|TRBJ2-1|NA|TRBD2
TGTGCCAGCAGTGACGGGGTCGGGAGGGCGGAAAATGAGCAGTTCTTC
CASSDGVGRAENEQFF
>TRBV5-4|TRBJ2-1|NA|NA
TGTGCCAGCAGCTTGGGGAGCTACAATGAGCAGTTCTTC
CASSLGSYNEQFF
>TRBV7-8|TRBJ2-3|once|NA
TGTGCCAGCAGGGAGGGGGGCGACACAGATACGCAGTATTTT
CASREGGDTDTQYF